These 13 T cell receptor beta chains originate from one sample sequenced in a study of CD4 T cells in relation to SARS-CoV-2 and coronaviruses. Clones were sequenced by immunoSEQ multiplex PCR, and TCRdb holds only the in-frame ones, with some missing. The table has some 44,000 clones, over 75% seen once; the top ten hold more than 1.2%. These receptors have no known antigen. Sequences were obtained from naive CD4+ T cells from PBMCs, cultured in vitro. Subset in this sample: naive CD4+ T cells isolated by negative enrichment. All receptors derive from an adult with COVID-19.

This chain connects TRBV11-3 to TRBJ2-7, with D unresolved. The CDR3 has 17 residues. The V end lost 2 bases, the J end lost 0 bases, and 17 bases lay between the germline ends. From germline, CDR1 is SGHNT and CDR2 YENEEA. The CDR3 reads CASSLRRIRSFSYEQYF. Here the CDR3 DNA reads TGTGCCAGCAGCTTACGTCGGATCCGCAGCTTCTCCTACGAGCAGTACTTC.

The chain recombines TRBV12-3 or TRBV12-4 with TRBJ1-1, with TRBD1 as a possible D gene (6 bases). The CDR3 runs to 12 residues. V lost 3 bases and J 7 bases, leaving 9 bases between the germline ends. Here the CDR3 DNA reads TGTGCCAGCAGTTTGAAGACAGGTGAAGCTTTCTTT. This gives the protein CASSLKTGEAFF.

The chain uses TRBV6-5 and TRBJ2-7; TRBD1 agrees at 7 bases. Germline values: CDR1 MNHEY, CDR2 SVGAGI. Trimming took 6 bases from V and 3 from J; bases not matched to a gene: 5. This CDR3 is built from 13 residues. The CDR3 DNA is TGTGCCAGCAGACGGGACAGTTACTACGAGCAGTACTTC. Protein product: CASRRDSYYEQYF.

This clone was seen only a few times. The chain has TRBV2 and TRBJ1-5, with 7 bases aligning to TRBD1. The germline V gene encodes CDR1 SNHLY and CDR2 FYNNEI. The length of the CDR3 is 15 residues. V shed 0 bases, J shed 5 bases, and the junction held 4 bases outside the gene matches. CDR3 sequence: CASSEASGGHQPQHF. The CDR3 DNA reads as TGTGCCAGCAGTGAAGCGTCAGGGGGGCATCAGCCCCAGCATTTT.

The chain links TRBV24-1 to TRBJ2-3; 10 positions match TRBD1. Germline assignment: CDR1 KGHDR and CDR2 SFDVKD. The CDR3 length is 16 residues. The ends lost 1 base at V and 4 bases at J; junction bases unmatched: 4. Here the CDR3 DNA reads TGTGCCACCAGTGATTTCTCAGGGACAGGGGCAGATACGCAGTATTTT. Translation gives CATSDFSGTGADTQYF.

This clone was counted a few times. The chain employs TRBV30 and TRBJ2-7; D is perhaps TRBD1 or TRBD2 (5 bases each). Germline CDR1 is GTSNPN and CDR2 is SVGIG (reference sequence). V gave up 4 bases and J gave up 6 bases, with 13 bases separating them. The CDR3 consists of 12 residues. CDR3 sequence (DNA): TGTGCCTGGAACCCGGGGACGAGCGAGCAGTACTTC. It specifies CAWNPGTSEQYF.

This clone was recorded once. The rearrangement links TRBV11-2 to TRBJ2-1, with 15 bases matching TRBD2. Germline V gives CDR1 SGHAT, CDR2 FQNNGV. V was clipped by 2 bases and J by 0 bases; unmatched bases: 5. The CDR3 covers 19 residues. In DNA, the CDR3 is TGTGCCAGCAGCTTAAGAGGACTAGCGGGAGGGAGCTCCTACAATGAGCAGTTCTTC. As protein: CASSLRGLAGGSSYNEQFF.

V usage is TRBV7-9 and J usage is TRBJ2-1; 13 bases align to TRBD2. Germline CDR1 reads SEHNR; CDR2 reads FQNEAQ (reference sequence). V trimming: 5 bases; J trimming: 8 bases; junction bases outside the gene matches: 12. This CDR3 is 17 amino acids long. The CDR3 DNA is TGTGCCAGCAGCCATTACGGGACTAGCGGGACGAGGGATGAGCAGTTCTTC. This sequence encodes CASSHYGTSGTRDEQFF. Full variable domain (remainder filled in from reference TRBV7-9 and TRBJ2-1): DTGVSQNPRHKITKRGQNVTFRCDPISEHNRLYWYRQTLGQGPEFLTYFQNEAQLEKSRLLSDRFSAERPKGSFSTLEIQRTEQGDSAMYLCASSHYGTSGTRDEQFFGPGTRLTVL.

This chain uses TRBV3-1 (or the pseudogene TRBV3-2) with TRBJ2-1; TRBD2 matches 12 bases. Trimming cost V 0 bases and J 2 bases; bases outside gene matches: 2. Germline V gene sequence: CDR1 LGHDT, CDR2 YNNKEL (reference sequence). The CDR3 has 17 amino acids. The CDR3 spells CASSQERTSGAYNEQFF. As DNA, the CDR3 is TGTGCCAGCAGCCAAGAACGGACTAGCGGGGCCTACAATGAGCAGTTCTTC.

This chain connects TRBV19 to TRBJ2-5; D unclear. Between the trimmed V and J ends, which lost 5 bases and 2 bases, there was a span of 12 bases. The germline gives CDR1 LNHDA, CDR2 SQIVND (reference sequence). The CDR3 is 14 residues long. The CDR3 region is CASSPWTEQETQYF. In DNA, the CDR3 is TGTGCCAGTAGTCCCTGGACGGAACAAGAGACCCAGTACTTC.

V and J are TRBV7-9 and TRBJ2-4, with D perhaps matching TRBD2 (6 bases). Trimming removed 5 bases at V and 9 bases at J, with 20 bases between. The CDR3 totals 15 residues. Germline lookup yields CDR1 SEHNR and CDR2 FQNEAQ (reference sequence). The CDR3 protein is CASSPPRTTVFIQYF. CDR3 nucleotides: TGTGCCAGCAGCCCACCGAGGACTACGGTTTTCATTCAGTACTTC. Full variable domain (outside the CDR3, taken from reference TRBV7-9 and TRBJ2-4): DTGVSQNPRHKITKRGQNVTFRCDPISEHNRLYWYRQTLGQGPEFLTYFQNEAQLEKSRLLSDRFSAERPKGSFSTLEIQRTEQGDSAMYLCASSPPRTTVFIQYFGAGTRLSVL.

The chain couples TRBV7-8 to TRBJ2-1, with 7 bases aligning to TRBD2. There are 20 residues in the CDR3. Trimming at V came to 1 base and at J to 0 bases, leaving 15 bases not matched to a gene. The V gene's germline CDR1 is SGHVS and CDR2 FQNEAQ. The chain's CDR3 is CASSLGLTSERLSSYNEQFF. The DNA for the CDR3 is TGTGCCAGCAGCTTAGGACTCACTAGCGAGCGCCTTAGCTCCTACAATGAGCAGTTCTTC.

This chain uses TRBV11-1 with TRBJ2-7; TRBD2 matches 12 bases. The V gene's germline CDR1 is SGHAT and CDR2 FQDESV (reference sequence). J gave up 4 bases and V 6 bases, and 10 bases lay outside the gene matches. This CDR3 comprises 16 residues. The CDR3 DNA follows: TGTGCCAGCAGATCACGGACTAGCGGGATAGTTTACGAGCAGTACTTC. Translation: CASRSRTSGIVYEQYF.